The 26 T cell receptor beta chains below come from one sample, sequenced in a study of follicular helper T cells after annual influenza vaccination. The assay was immunoSEQ multiplex PCR, and TCRdb's table has in-frame clones only and misses some. Among some 8,200 clones listed, 82% were seen once. Time point noted: 2014-2015 season, pre-vaccination. The sample here was CXCR5+ CD38- circulating T follicular helper cells from blood, taken on the day of influenza vaccination. Sample subset: circulating Tfh, non-naive CD4+CXCR5+PD-1+ (ICOS+CD38+ or ICOS-CD38-). Receptors were obtained from an adult who received the influenza vaccine.

The chain is built from TRBV11-2 and TRBJ2-5, with D possibly being TRBD1 or TRBD2 (5 bases each). V lost 7 bases, J lost 4 bases, and 13 bases lay in between. Germline CDR1 reads SGHAT; CDR2 reads FQNNGV. The length of the CDR3 is 13 residues. The CDR3 here is CASTSTGAETQYF. CDR3 DNA: TGTGCCAGCACCTCCACCGGGGCAGAGACCCAGTACTTC.

This clone was recorded only once. V and J are TRBV7-2 and TRBJ2-5; 10 bases are a match to TRBD2. This CDR3 has 16 amino acids. The ends lost 5 bases at V and 5 bases at J; junction bases unmatched: 11. Germline CDR1 is SGHTA and CDR2 is FQGNSA. The CDR3 region is CASSLTGTSAWETQYF. CDR3 DNA: TGTGCCAGCAGCCTGACCGGGACTAGCGCTTGGGAGACCCAGTACTTC.

This clone was detected once. The gene calls are TRBV2 and TRBJ1-2, with 8 bases that match TRBD1. Trimming cost V 8 bases and J 7 bases; bases outside gene matches: 9. The CDR3 is 13 amino acids. Germline-derived CDR1 and CDR2 are SNHLY and FYNNEI. CDR3 bases: TGTGCCAGCGGTCAGACAGGGGCCGCTGGCTACACCTTC. It codes for CASGQTGAAGYTF.

The CDR3 nucleotides are TGTGCCACCAACCGGGACTTGGGCGAAAAACTGTTTTTT. It is translated as CATNRDLGEKLFF. This chain uses TRBV6-1 with TRBJ1-4; TRBD1 is a possible D gene (5 bases). CDR3 length: 13 residues. Germline CDR1 MNHNS, CDR2 SASEGT. The V and J ends lost 10 bases and 8 bases respectively, with 17 bases between them.

The chain has TRBV28 and TRBJ1-2; D might be TRBD1 (5 bases). Germline values: CDR1 MDHEN, CDR2 SYDVKM. CDR3 length: 15 amino acids. V was trimmed by 5 bases and J by 7 bases, leaving 20 bases between them. The CDR3 is CASSTGPDLPRGYTF. In DNA, the CDR3 is TGTGCCAGCAGTACAGGACCGGACCTACCTCGTGGCTACACCTTC.

The chain employs TRBV6-5 and TRBJ1-2, with TRBD1 as a possible D gene (5 bases). Germline lookup yields CDR1 MNHEY and CDR2 SVGAGI. V dropped 6 bases and J dropped 1 base, with 9 bases sitting between them. This CDR3 has 13 residues. The CDR3, as DNA: TGTGCCAGCAGGGCAGGGCTTAACTATGGCTACACCTTC. Protein: CASRAGLNYGYTF.

CDR3 protein: CASRTREFGRYGYTF. The CDR3 region has the DNA TGTGCCAGCAGAACCAGGGAATTTGGTAGATATGGCTACACCTTC. J is TRBJ1-2 and V is TRBV6-1; possibly TRBD1 for D (5 bases). The CDR3 sequence is 15 residues long. Germline loops: CDR1 MNHNS, CDR2 SASEGT. Deletions cut 6 bases from V and 5 bases from J, with 19 bases between.

CDR3 sequence: CAWSVLQGAGEAFF. CDR3 sequence (DNA): TGTGCCTGGAGTGTACTACAGGGGGCGGGTGAAGCTTTCTTT. V usage is TRBV30 and J usage is TRBJ1-1, with 9 bases that match TRBD1. Germline CDR1 reads GTSNPN; CDR2 reads SVGIG (reference sequence). Trimming at V came to 0 bases and at J to 7 bases, leaving 6 bases not matched to a gene. The CDR3 sequence is 14 residues long.

The chain carries TRBV5-4 and TRBJ2-3; no clear D. CDR1 is SGHNT and CDR2 is YYREEE in the germline V gene (reference sequence). There are 15 residues in the CDR3. Between the trimmed V and J ends, which lost 3 bases and 2 bases, there was a span of 13 bases. The CDR3 bases are TGTGCCAGCAGCTCAGTCTCCCGCTCCACAGATACGCAGTATTTT. It yields the protein CASSSVSRSTDTQYF.

The chain employs TRBV5-3 and TRBJ2-5; 10 nucleotides line up with TRBD1. Being an ORF, TRBV5-3 has a function that is uncertain. Losses at the gene ends were 3 bases for V and 5 bases for J; bases not matched to a gene: 16. The CDR3 is made up of 18 amino acids. The CDR3 here is CARSSRGSGTGDFETQYF. The CDR3 DNA is TGTGCCAGAAGCTCGCGCGGTTCGGGGACAGGGGATTTCGAGACCCAGTACTTC.

The rearrangement links TRBV28 to TRBJ1-4; TRBD1 agrees at 12 bases. The CDR3 contains 14 residues. V shed 6 bases and J 6 bases; nucleotides not matched to a gene: 2. From germline, CDR1 is MDHEN and CDR2 SYDVKM. The CDR3 nucleotides read TGTGCCAGCAGGGGGACAGGGGGCTATGAAAAACTGTTTTTT. Its protein product is CASRGTGGYEKLFF.

This rearrangement joins TRBV20-1 to TRBJ1-2; D is possibly TRBD1 (5 bases). The V gene lost 6 bases and the J gene lost 6 bases, with 8 bases spanning the gap. There are 10 residues in the CDR3. Germline V gene sequence: CDR1 DFQATT, CDR2 SNEGSKA (reference sequence). CDR3 residues: CSAWDDGYTF. The CDR3, as DNA: TGCAGTGCCTGGGACGATGGCTACACCTTC.

This clone was seen a handful of times. The rearrangement uses TRBV7-8 and TRBJ2-7, with D hard to call. Germline-derived CDR1 and CDR2 are SGHVS and FQNEAQ. CDR3 length equals 13 residues. The V and J ends lost 5 bases and 6 bases respectively, with 14 bases between them. The CDR3 region has the DNA TGTGCCAGCAGCGTCGAAAGGAAAGGCGAGCAGTACTTC. Its protein is CASSVERKGEQYF.

The V and J genes are TRBV9 and TRBJ1-3; D gene unclear. This CDR3 is built from 15 residues. The V end lost 0 bases, the J end lost 4 bases, and 11 bases lay between the germline ends. From germline, CDR1 is SGDLS and CDR2 YYNGEE. CDR3: CASSVATGYGNTIYF. The CDR3 DNA reads TGTGCCAGCAGCGTAGCTACTGGATACGGAAACACCATATATTTT.

In this sample, this clone turned up a few times. The J gene is TRBJ1-5, the V gene TRBV12-2; TRBD1, the D gene given by the table, was not confirmed from the DNA. TRBV12-2 is given as a pseudogene. This CDR3 has 17 residues. The CDR3 sequence: CASRLQDSSLPHQPQHF. CDR3 in DNA: TGTGCAAGTCGCTTACAAGACAGTTCTCTCCCCCATCAGCCCCAGCATTTT.

The chain combines TRBV5-1 with TRBJ2-4, with a tentative D call TRBD2 (5 bases). The V end lost 0 bases, the J end lost 1 base, and 14 bases lay between the germline ends. The CDR3 runs to 17 residues. The germline V gene has CDR1 SGHRS and CDR2 YFSETQ. CDR3 amino acids: CASSLAPNSGAKNIQYF. In nucleotides, the CDR3 is TGCGCCAGCAGCTTGGCCCCAAATTCGGGGGCCAAAAACATTCAGTACTTC.

The chain uses TRBV6-5 and TRBJ2-7; D ambiguous. V lost 6 bases and J 2 bases, leaving 8 bases between the germline ends. This CDR3 is built from 12 residues. CDR1 and CDR2 from the germline V gene are MNHEY and SVGAGI. As DNA, the CDR3 is TGTGCCAGCAGCAGACCTCCCTACGAGCAGTACTTC. This sequence encodes CASSRPPYEQYF.

The chain uses TRBV2 and TRBJ2-7; 7 bases map to TRBD1. The CDR3 runs to 14 residues. V was pared by 10 bases and J by 9 bases, with 18 bases of the junction left unmatched. Looked up from germline, CDR1 is SNHLY and CDR2 is FYNNEI. CDR3 sequence (DNA): TGTGCCACCGCTAGGGGGCAGGCTTCGGTAGGGCAGTACTTC. It encodes CATARGQASVGQYF.

J is TRBJ2-7 and V is TRBV11-3, with D perhaps matching TRBD2 (6 bases). Per germline, CDR1 SGHNT and CDR2 YENEEA. The V end lost 8 bases, the J end lost 4 bases, and 21 bases lay between the germline ends. The CDR3 totals 15 residues. DNA for the CDR3: TGTGCCAGCCACACCCCCAGGGAGGAGGCTTACGAGCAGTACTTC. Its translation is CASHTPREEAYEQYF.

This clone occurred a few times. The V gene is TRBV7-8, the J gene TRBJ1-2; tentative D call: TRBD1 (5 bases). CDR3 size: 15 residues. Trimming cost V 5 bases and J 8 bases, with 21 bases left between them. CDR1 is SGHVS, CDR2 FQNEAQ, per germline. The CDR3 sequence is CASSPSGGVAYGYTF. CDR3 DNA sequence: TGTGCCAGCAGCCCTAGTGGGGGGGTGGCGTACGGCTACACCTTC.

The DNA of the CDR3 is TGTGCCAGCAATCCAGGGACCGCAATGAACACTGAAGCTTTCTTT. This sequence encodes CASNPGTAMNTEAFF. The rearrangement links TRBV28 to TRBJ1-1; tentative D call: TRBD1 (5 bases). Germline assignment: CDR1 MDHEN and CDR2 SYDVKM. The CDR3 has 15 amino acids. Trimming pared 7 bases from V and 0 bases from J, leaving 15 bases between.

The chain combines TRBV30 with TRBJ2-5; 8 bases are a match to TRBD2. Germline trimming cut 3 bases from V and 6 bases from J; bases unmatched to any gene: 6. The CDR3 covers 13 residues. Germline lookup yields CDR1 GTSNPN and CDR2 SVGIG (reference sequence). The CDR3 sequence is CAWSGGGRQTQYF. In nucleotides, the CDR3 is TGTGCCTGGAGCGGGGGGGGAAGACAGACCCAGTACTTC.

The V gene is TRBV7-2, the J gene TRBJ1-3, with 9 bases fitting TRBD1. This CDR3 is built from 16 residues. The germline V gene has CDR1 SGHTA and CDR2 FQGNSA. The junction had 8 bases not matched to a gene; V was cut back by 5 bases and J by 3 bases. Here the CDR3 reads CASSALQGAGGNTIYF. For the CDR3, the DNA is TGTGCCAGCAGCGCATTACAGGGGGCTGGTGGAAACACCATATATTTT.

The genes are TRBV7-2 and TRBJ2-7; 12 positions agree with TRBD2. The CDR3 totals 16 residues. CDR1 is SGHTA and CDR2 is FQGNSA in the germline V gene. V was pared by 2 bases and J by 7 bases, with 9 bases of the junction left unmatched. CDR3 sequence (DNA): TGTGCCAGCAGCTTACATCTAGCGGGGGGGCCGGGTGAGCAGTACTTC. This sequence encodes CASSLHLAGGPGEQYF.

In this sample, this clone turned up a few times. V is TRBV7-2 and J is TRBJ1-5, with D unclear. This CDR3 has 13 residues. CDR1 is SGHTA, CDR2 FQGNSA, per germline. V gave up 8 bases and J gave up 5 bases, with 13 bases separating them. CDR3 region: CASSVGSHQPQHF. In nucleotides, the CDR3 is TGTGCCAGCTCTGTGGGCAGCCATCAGCCCCAGCATTTT.

The V gene is TRBV9, the J gene TRBJ2-7, with TRBD2 as a possible D gene (7 bases). This CDR3 is built from 15 residues. CDR1 SGDLS and CDR2 YYNGEE come from the germline V gene. V shed 3 bases and J shed 6 bases, with 19 bases lying between them. The CDR3 DNA reads as TGTGCCAGCAGCGCGGGGGGCGCCAGATACGGCGAGCAGTACTTC. Translation gives CASSAGGARYGEQYF.